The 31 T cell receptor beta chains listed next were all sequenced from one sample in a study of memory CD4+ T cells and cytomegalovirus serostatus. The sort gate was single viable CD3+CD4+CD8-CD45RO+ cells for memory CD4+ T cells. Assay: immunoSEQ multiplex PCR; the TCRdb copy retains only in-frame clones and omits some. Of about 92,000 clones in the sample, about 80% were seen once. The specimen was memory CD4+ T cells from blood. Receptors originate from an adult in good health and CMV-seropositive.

This CDR3 reads CASSKWTSGQETQYF. The DNA for the CDR3 is TGCGCCAGCAGCAAATGGACTAGCGGACAAGAGACCCAGTACTTC. This chain connects TRBV5-1 to TRBJ2-5; 10 nucleotides line up with TRBD2. Germline CDR1 is SGHRS and CDR2 is YFSETQ. V lost 4 bases, J lost 2 bases, and 5 bases stayed unmatched. The CDR3 has 15 residues.

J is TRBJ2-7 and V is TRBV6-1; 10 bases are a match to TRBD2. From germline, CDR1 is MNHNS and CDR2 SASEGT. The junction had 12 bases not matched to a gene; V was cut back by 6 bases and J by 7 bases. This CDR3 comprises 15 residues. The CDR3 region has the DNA TGTGCCAGCAGGACTAGAGCGGGAGGGCCACGGGAGCAGTACTTC. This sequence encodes CASRTRAGGPREQYF.

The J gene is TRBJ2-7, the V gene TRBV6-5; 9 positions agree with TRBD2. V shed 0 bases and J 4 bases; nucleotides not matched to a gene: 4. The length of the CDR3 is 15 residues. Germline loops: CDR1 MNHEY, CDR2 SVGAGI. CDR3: CASSYSLAGVYEQYF. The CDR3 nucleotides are TGTGCCAGCAGTTACTCTTTAGCGGGAGTGTACGAGCAGTACTTC.

The CDR3 loop reads CASGTPYNEQFF. In nucleotides, the CDR3 is TGTGCCAGCGGGACCCCCTACAATGAGCAGTTCTTC. The chain uses TRBV19 and TRBJ2-1; D is tentatively TRBD1 or TRBD2 (5 bases each). This CDR3 region has 12 residues. Trimming pared 9 bases from V and 2 bases from J, leaving 8 bases between. Germline CDR1 and CDR2: LNHDA and SQIVND (reference sequence).

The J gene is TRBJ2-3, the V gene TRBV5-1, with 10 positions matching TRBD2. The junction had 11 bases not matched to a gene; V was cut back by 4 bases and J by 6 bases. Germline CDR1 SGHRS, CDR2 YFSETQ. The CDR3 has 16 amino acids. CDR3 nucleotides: TGCGCCAGCAGCCTGGGTCTGATAGCGGGAGGCGATACGCAGTATTTT. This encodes CASSLGLIAGGDTQYF.

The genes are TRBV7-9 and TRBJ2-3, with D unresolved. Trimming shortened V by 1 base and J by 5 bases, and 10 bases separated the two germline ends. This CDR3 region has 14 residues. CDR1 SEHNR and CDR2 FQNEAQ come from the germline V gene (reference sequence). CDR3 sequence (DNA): TGTGCCAGCAGCTTAGTTGGGCAGGTAGATACGCAGTATTTT. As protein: CASSLVGQVDTQYF.

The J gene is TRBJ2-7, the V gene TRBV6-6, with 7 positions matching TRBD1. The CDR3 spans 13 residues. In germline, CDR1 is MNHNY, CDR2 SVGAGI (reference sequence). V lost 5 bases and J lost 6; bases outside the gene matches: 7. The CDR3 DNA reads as TGTGCCAGCAGTAACCTAGGGGGCTGCGAGCAGTACTTC. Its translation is CASSNLGGCEQYF.

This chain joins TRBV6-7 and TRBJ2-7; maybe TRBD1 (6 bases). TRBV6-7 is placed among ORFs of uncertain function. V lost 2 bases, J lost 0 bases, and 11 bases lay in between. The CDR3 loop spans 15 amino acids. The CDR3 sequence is CASSYAGRGSYEQYF. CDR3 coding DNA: TGTGCCAGCAGTTACGCTGGCAGGGGCTCCTACGAGCAGTACTTC.

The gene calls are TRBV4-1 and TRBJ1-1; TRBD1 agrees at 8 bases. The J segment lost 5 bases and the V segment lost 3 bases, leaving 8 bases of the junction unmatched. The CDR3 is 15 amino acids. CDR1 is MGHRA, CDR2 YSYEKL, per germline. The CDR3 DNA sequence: TGCGCCAGCAGCCATCGGCCCAGGGGGCTTACTGAAGCTTTCTTT. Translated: CASSHRPRGLTEAFF.

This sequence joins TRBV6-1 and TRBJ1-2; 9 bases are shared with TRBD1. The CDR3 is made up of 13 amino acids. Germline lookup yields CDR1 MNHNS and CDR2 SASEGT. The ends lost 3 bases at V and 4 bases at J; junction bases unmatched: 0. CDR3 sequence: CASSEGQGYGYTF. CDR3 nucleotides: TGTGCCAGCAGTGAGGGACAGGGCTATGGCTACACCTTC.

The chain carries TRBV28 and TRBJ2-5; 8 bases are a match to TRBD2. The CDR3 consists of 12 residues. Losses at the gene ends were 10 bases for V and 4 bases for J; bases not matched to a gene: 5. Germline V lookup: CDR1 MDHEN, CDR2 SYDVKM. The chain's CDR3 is CATGGAPETQYF. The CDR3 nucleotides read TGTGCCACCGGGGGGGCCCCAGAGACCCAGTACTTC.

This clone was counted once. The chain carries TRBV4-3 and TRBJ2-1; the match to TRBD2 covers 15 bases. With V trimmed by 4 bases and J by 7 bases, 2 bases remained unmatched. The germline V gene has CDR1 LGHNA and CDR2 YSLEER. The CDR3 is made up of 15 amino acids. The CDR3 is CASSRGLAGGNEQFF. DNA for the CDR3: TGCGCCAGCAGCCGGGGACTAGCGGGAGGTAATGAGCAGTTCTTC.

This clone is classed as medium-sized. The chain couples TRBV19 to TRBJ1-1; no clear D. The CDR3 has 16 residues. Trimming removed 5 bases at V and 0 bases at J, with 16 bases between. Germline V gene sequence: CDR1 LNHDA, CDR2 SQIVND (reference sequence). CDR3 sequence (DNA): TGTGCCAGTAGTTCCCAGGACGGGGAAATGAACACTGAAGCTTTCTTT. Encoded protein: CASSSQDGEMNTEAFF.

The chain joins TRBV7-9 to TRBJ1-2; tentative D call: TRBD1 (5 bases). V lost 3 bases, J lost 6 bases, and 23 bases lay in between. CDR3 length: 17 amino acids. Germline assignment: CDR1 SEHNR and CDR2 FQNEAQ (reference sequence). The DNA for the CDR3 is TGTGCCAGCAGCTTCCCCCCCACCCAACCGAAAGGGGATGGCTACACCTTC. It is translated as CASSFPPTQPKGDGYTF. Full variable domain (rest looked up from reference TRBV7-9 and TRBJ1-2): DTGVSQNPRHKITKRGQNVTFRCDPISEHNRLYWYRQTLGQGPEFLTYFQNEAQLEKSRLLSDRFSAERPKGSFSTLEIQRTEQGDSAMYLCASSFPPTQPKGDGYTFGSGTRLTVV.

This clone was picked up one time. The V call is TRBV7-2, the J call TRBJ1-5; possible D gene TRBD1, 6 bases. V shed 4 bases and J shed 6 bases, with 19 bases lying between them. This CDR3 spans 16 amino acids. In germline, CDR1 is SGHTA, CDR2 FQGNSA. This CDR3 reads CASSSRGGVLGQPQHF. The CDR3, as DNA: TGTGCCAGCAGCTCGAGGGGGGGGGTTTTAGGTCAGCCCCAGCATTTT.

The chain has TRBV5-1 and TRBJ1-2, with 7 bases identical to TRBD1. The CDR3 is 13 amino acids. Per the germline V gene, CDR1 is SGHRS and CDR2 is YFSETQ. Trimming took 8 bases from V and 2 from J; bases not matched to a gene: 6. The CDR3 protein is CASSEGANYGYTF. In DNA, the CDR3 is TGCGCCAGTAGTGAGGGGGCAAACTATGGCTACACCTTC. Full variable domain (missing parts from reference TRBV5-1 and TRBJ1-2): KAGVTQTPRYLIKTRGQQVTLSCSPISGHRSVSWYQQTPGQGLQFLFEYFSETQRNKGNFPGRFSGRQFSNSRSEMNVSTLELGDSALYLCASSEGANYGYTFGSGTRLTVV.

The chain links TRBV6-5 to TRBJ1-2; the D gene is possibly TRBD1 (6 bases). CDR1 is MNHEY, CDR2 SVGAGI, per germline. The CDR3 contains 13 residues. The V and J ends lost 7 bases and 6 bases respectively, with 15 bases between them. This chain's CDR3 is CASTLGGGHGYTF. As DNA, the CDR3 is TGTGCCAGCACCCTAGGGGGGGGGCATGGCTACACCTTC.

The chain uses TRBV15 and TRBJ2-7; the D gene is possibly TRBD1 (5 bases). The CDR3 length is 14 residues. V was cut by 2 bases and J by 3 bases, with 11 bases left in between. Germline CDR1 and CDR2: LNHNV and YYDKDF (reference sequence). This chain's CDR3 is CATSRLKTDYEQYF. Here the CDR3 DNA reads TGTGCCACCAGCAGACTAAAGACAGACTACGAGCAGTACTTC.

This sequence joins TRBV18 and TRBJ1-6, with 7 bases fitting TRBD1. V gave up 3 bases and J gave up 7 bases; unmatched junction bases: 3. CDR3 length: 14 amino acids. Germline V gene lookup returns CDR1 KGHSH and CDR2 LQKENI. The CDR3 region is CASSPATGNSPLHF. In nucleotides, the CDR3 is TGTGCCAGCTCACCGGCGACAGGGAATTCACCCCTCCACTTT.

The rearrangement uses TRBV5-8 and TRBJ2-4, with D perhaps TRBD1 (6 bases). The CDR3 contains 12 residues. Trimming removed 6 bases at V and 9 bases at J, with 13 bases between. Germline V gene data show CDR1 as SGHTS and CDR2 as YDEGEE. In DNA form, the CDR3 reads TGTGCCAGCAACGAGGGGGTCGGCATTCAGTACTTC. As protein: CASNEGVGIQYF.

For the CDR3, the DNA is TGTGCCAGCAGTTACCGGGCAGGGAAAGCTTTCTTT. Encoded protein: CASSYRAGKAFF. The chain has TRBV6-6 and TRBJ1-1; tentatively, D is TRBD1 (5 bases). Germline V CDR1 and CDR2: MNHNY, SVGAGI (reference sequence). Trimming cost V 2 bases and J 9 bases, with 10 bases left between them. This CDR3 spans 12 amino acids.

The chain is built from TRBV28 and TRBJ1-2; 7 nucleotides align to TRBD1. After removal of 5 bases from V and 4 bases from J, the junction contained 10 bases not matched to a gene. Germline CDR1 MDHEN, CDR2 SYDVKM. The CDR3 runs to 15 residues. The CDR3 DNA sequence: TGTGCCAGCAGTCCCAACAGGGGTGTGGTCTATGGCTACACCTTC. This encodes CASSPNRGVVYGYTF.

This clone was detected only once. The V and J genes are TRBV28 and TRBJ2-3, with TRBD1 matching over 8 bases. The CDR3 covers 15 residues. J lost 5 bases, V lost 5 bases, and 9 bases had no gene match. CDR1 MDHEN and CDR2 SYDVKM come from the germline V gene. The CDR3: CASSRKTGGGDTQYF. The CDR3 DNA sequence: TGTGCCAGCAGTCGTAAAACAGGGGGTGGAGATACGCAGTATTTT.

CDR3 nucleotides: TGTGCCAGCAGTTTAGCGGGAGGAGAGACCCAGTACTTC. Its protein is CASSLAGGETQYF. The chain has TRBV28 and TRBJ2-5, with TRBD2 identical over 8 bases. Per germline, CDR1 MDHEN and CDR2 SYDVKM. The ends lost 2 bases at V and 4 bases at J; junction bases unmatched: 0. The CDR3 runs to 13 residues.

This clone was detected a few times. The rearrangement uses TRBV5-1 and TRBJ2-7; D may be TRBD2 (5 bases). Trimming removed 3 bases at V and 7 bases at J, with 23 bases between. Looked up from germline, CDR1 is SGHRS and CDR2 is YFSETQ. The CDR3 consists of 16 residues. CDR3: CASSSSDSTGRGEQYF. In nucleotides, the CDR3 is TGCGCCAGCAGCTCTTCGGACTCGACGGGTCGTGGGGAGCAGTACTTC.

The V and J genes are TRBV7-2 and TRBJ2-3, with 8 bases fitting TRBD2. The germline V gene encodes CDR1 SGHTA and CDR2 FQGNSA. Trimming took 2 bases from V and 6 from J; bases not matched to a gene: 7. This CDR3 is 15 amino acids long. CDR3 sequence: CASSLNSGSRDTQYF. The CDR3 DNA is TGTGCCAGCAGCTTAAACAGCGGGAGTCGTGATACGCAGTATTTT.

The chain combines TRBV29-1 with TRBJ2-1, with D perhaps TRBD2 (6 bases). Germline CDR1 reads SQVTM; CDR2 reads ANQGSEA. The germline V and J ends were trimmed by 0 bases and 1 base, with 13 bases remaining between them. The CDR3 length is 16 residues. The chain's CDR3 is CSVEDPGRGSYNEQFF. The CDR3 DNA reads TGCAGCGTTGAAGATCCCGGGAGAGGGTCCTACAATGAGCAGTTCTTC.

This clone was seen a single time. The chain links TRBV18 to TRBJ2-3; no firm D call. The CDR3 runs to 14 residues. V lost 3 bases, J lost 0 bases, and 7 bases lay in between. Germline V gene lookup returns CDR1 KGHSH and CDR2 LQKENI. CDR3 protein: CASSPSASTDTQYF. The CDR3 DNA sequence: TGTGCCAGCTCACCGTCGGCTAGCACAGATACGCAGTATTTT.

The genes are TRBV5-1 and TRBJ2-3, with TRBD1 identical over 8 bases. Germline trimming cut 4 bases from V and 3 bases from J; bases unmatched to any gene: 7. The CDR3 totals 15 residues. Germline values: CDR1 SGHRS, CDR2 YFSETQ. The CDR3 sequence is CASSTNGQGTDTQYF. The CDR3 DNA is TGCGCCAGCAGCACGAACGGACAGGGAACAGATACGCAGTATTTT.

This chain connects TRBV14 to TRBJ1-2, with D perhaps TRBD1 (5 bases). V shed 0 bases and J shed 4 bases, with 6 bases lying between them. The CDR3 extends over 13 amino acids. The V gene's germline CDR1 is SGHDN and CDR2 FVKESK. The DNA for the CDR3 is TGTGCCAGCAGCCAAGATAGGGGCTATGGCTACACCTTC. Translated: CASSQDRGYGYTF. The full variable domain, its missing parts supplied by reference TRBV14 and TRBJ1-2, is EAGVTQFPSHSVIEKGQTVTLRCDPISGHDNLYWYRRVMGKEIKFLLHFVKESKQDESGMPNNRFLAERTGGTYSTLKVQPAELEDSGVYFCASSQDRGYGYTFGSGTRLTVV.

CDR3 sequence: CASSNSGGGYNEQFF. CDR3 sequence (DNA): TGTGCCAGCAGCAATAGCGGGGGGGGATACAATGAGCAGTTCTTC. The gene calls are TRBV21-1 and TRBJ2-1; the table's D call TRBD2 went unverified against the DNA. TRBV21-1 is designated a pseudogene. The CDR3 contains 15 residues.